This entry lists 3 T cell receptor beta chains sequenced from one sample in a study of cytomegalovirus exposure and HLA in healthy donors. The PCR had 60 Vbeta and 13 Jbeta primers. Some clones are missing from TCRdb's copy, which holds only in-frame ones; the method was immunoSEQ multiplex PCR. The profile shows tens of thousands of clones, roughly four fifths of them singletons. The sample comprised PBMCs. These receptors were taken from a man aged 30 to 45 in good health and CMV-seronegative.

This chain connects TRBV19 to TRBJ1-1, with 8 bases aligning to TRBD1. From germline, CDR1 is LNHDA and CDR2 SQIVND (reference sequence). V trimming: 5 bases; J trimming: 3 bases; junction bases outside the gene matches: 8. The CDR3 loop spans 15 amino acids. The CDR3 DNA is TGTGCCAGTAGTCTGCTTTCGACAGGGGACACTGAAGCTTTCTTT. Translating gives CASSLLSTGDTEAFF.

The chain combines TRBV7-9 with TRBJ1-2, with TRBD1 matching 8 bases. This CDR3 has 14 amino acids. V lost 5 bases and J lost 5; bases outside the gene matches: 7. The germline gives CDR1 SEHNR, CDR2 FQNEAQ (reference sequence). The DNA of the CDR3 is TGTGCCAGCAGCCCAGGACAGGGTTGGTATGGCTACACCTTC. Its protein product is CASSPGQGWYGYTF.

The chain is built from TRBV19 and TRBJ1-2; 7 bases line up with TRBD1. The CDR3 is made up of 14 amino acids. Looked up from germline, CDR1 is LNHDA and CDR2 is SQIVND (reference sequence). V lost 4 bases and J lost 0; bases outside the gene matches: 2. DNA for the CDR3: TGTGCCAGTAGTAGGACAGGACCTAACTATGGCTACACCTTC. Protein product: CASSRTGPNYGYTF. Full variable domain (missing parts from reference TRBV19 and TRBJ1-2): DGGITQSPKYLFRKEGQNVTLSCEQNLNHDAMYWYRQDPGQGLRLIYYSQIVNDFQKGDIAEGYSVSREKKESFPLTVTSAQKNPTAFYLCASSRTGPNYGYTFGSGTRLTVV.